What follows are 27 T cell receptor beta chains derived from one specimen sequenced in a study of radiotherapy plus CTLA-4 blockade in lung cancer. Profiling relied on immunoSEQ multiplex PCR, and the TCRdb table lists in-frame clones only, not all of them. This table has about 100,000 clones, 80% to 90% appearing once. The sequenced sample was peripheral blood, obtained from a patient treated with radiotherapy plus ipilimumab. All receptors derive from a human donor with non-small cell lung cancer who had stable disease on radiotherapy plus ipilimumab.

The chain recombines TRBV30 with TRBJ2-7, with no clear D. Trimming removed 0 bases at V and 0 bases at J, with 3 bases between. The V gene's germline CDR1 is GTSNPN and CDR2 SVGIG (reference sequence). The CDR3 covers 12 residues. CDR3: CAWSVVSYEQYF. The CDR3 coding sequence is TGTGCCTGGAGTGTAGTCTCCTACGAGCAGTACTTC.

The rearrangement joins TRBV28 to TRBJ1-3; D is uncertain. This CDR3 contains 15 residues. With 3 bases removed from V and 0 bases from J, the gap between germline ends came to 9 bases. Looked up from germline, CDR1 is MDHEN and CDR2 is SYDVKM. In nucleotides, the CDR3 is TGTGCCAGCAGTTTGGCCTCGGGCTCTGGAAACACCATATATTTT. Translated, it gives CASSLASGSGNTIYF.

J is TRBJ2-5 and V is TRBV7-6, with D possibly matching TRBD1 (5 bases). V lost 3 bases and J lost 2, with 16 bases in between. There are 16 residues in the CDR3. The germline CDR1 and CDR2 sequences are SGHVS and FNYEAQ. CDR3 sequence: CASSFDRQIPQETQYF. The CDR3 nucleotides read TGTGCCAGCAGCTTCGACCGACAGATCCCTCAAGAGACCCAGTACTTC.

The gene calls are TRBV5-1 and TRBJ1-1; maybe TRBD1 (6 bases). The CDR3 length is 14 residues. The V and J ends lost 1 base and 4 bases respectively, with 11 bases between them. Germline CDR1 and CDR2: SGHRS and YFSETQ. The CDR3 nucleotides are TGCGCCAGCAGCTTGACAGGGATTAGCACTGAAGCTTTCTTT. This codes for CASSLTGISTEAFF.

The chain joins TRBV30 to TRBJ2-2; 13 bases map to TRBD2. CDR1 GTSNPN and CDR2 SVGIG come from the germline V gene (reference sequence). The CDR3 covers 16 residues. After removal of 2 bases from V and 5 bases from J, the junction contained 5 bases not matched to a gene. CDR3: CAWSSLAGGRTGELFF. The CDR3 coding sequence is TGTGCCTGGAGTTCACTAGCGGGGGGGCGTACCGGGGAGCTGTTTTTT.

V usage is TRBV14 and J usage is TRBJ2-4; either TRBD1 or TRBD2 may fit D (5 bases each). Germline V gives CDR1 SGHDN, CDR2 FVKESK. V was pared by 2 bases and J by 2 bases, with 10 bases between. The CDR3 spans 15 residues. The DNA for the CDR3 is TGTGCCAGCAGCCAATGGGGGACCACCAAAAACATTCAGTACTTC. This gives the protein CASSQWGTTKNIQYF.

This sequence joins TRBV19 and TRBJ1-5; 7 nucleotides line up with TRBD1. Germline V gene sequence: CDR1 LNHDA, CDR2 SQIVND (reference sequence). J was trimmed by 7 bases and V by 6 bases; bases with no gene match: 12. CDR3 size: 15 residues. The CDR3 spells CASSGGQKVGQPQHF. CDR3 coding DNA: TGTGCCAGTAGCGGGGGACAGAAGGTCGGGCAGCCCCAGCATTTT.

The V gene is TRBV28, the J gene TRBJ2-5; D ambiguous. This CDR3 spans 13 amino acids. Germline lookup yields CDR1 MDHEN and CDR2 SYDVKM. Trimming stripped 4 bases from V and 1 base from J, with 7 bases between. DNA for the CDR3: TGTGCCAGCAGTTCCCCCCTCCAAGAGACCCAGTACTTC. This gives the protein CASSSPLQETQYF.

The chain links TRBV7-3 to TRBJ2-3; possible D gene TRBD2, 6 bases. Germline assignment: CDR1 SGHTA and CDR2 FQGTGA. The CDR3 sequence is 15 residues long. V lost 3 bases, J lost 2 bases, and 12 bases lay in between. CDR3 sequence (DNA): TGTGCCAGCAGCTTTGCGGGGCGGAACACAGATACGCAGTATTTT. Residues: CASSFAGRNTDTQYF.

The chain couples TRBV11-2 to TRBJ1-6; 9 nucleotides align to TRBD1. The ends lost 5 bases at V and 9 bases at J; junction bases unmatched: 5. CDR3 length: 14 residues. Germline-derived CDR1 and CDR2 are SGHAT and FQNNGV. CDR3 sequence reads: CASSPGQGGSPLHF. The CDR3 nucleotides read TGTGCCAGCAGCCCGGGACAGGGAGGTTCACCCCTCCACTTT.

V gene TRBV4-2 combines with J gene TRBJ2-1; 13 bases are a match to TRBD2. CDR3 length: 16 residues. J lost 7 bases, V lost 0 bases, and 3 bases had no gene match. CDR1 and CDR2 (germline): LGHNA, YNFKEQ. In DNA form, the CDR3 reads TGTGCCAGCAGCCAAGACGGGACTAGCGGGGTTAATGAGCAGTTCTTC. The encoded protein is CASSQDGTSGVNEQFF.

The rearrangement joins TRBV4-2 to TRBJ2-7; D remains unclear. Germline lookup yields CDR1 LGHNA and CDR2 YNFKEQ. V gave up 4 bases and J gave up 2 bases, with 12 bases separating them. The CDR3 length is 14 residues. CDR3 in amino acids: CASSPEFSPYEQYF. Here the CDR3 DNA reads TGTGCCAGCAGCCCCGAATTTTCACCCTACGAGCAGTACTTC.

This clone was counted a few times. The chain is built from TRBV2 and TRBJ1-2; D not certain. Trimming shortened V by 6 bases and J by 8 bases, and 13 bases separated the two germline ends. Per germline, CDR1 SNHLY and CDR2 FYNNEI. The CDR3 spans 12 residues. The CDR3 sequence is CASRLVGGGYTF. The CDR3 DNA follows: TGTGCCAGCAGGCTGGTCGGAGGGGGCTACACCTTC. Full variable domain (missing parts from reference TRBV2 and TRBJ1-2): EPEVTQTPSHQVTQMGQEVILRCVPISNHLYFYWYRQILGQKVEFLVSFYNNEISEKSEIFDDQFSVERPDGSNFTLKIRSTKLEDSAMYFCASRLVGGGYTFGSGTRLTVV.

In this sample, this clone turned up a few times. The rearrangement links TRBV7-6 to TRBJ2-7; D is perhaps TRBD2 (6 bases). Per germline, CDR1 SGHVS and CDR2 FNYEAQ. Trimming shortened V by 4 bases and J by 4 bases, and 14 bases separated the two germline ends. The CDR3 spans 14 residues. CDR3 nucleotides: TGTGCCAGCAGCTCCGGGACTGGAGTTTACGAGCAGTACTTC. Protein: CASSSGTGVYEQYF.

The rearrangement links TRBV10-3 to TRBJ2-6; possibly TRBD1 or TRBD2 for D (7 bases each). Deletions cut 7 bases from V and 1 base from J, with 20 bases between. The germline V gene encodes CDR1 ENHRY and CDR2 SYGVKD. The CDR3 has 18 residues. The CDR3 DNA is TGTGCCATCAACGAGGGGCACAGGGGAGGGTCTGGGGCCAACGTCCTGACTTTC. It codes for CAINEGHRGGSGANVLTF.

This clone has just a few counts. DNA of the CDR3: TGTGCCAGCAGCGGGGTACTAGCGAGAGTCATCTACGAGCAGTACTTC. Its translation: CASSGVLARVIYEQYF. The gene calls are TRBV21-1 and TRBJ2-7; the table gives TRBD2 as D, unverified against the DNA. TRBV21-1 constitutes a pseudogene. The CDR3 totals 16 residues.

This clone was counted only a few times. The chain combines TRBV18 with TRBJ1-3; D ambiguous. The CDR3 contains 18 residues. CDR1 and CDR2 (germline): KGHSH, LQKENI. V was clipped by 2 bases and J by 0 bases, with 17 bases between them. The CDR3 loop reads CASSPIAVQLLSGNTIYF. CDR3 nucleotides: TGTGCCAGCTCACCAATCGCGGTTCAACTCCTCTCTGGAAACACCATATATTTT.

The rearrangement joins TRBV6-5 to TRBJ2-3; D gene unclear. Germline CDR1 is MNHEY and CDR2 is SVGAGI. Trimming removed 6 bases at V and 2 bases at J, with 15 bases between. CDR3 length equals 15 residues. The CDR3 loop reads CASRPLTGPTDTQYF. The CDR3 DNA sequence: TGTGCCAGCAGACCGCTTACCGGGCCCACAGATACGCAGTATTTT.

The J gene is TRBJ2-7, the V gene TRBV2, with D possibly being TRBD2 (6 bases). The CDR3 totals 15 residues. Germline V gene lookup returns CDR1 SNHLY and CDR2 FYNNEI. Trimming removed 6 bases from V and 8 bases from J, with 23 bases in between. The CDR3 reads CASRSEGGATPQQYF. In DNA, the CDR3 is TGTGCCAGCAGGTCCGAAGGCGGGGCCACCCCGCAGCAGTACTTC.

In nucleotides, the CDR3 is TGTGCCACGTTAGGACTAGCGGGAGGGCCGTTCGGGGAGACCCAGTACTTC. Amino acids: CATLGLAGGPFGETQYF. This chain joins TRBV10-3 and TRBJ2-5, with TRBD2 identical over 15 bases. The length of the CDR3 is 17 residues. V lost 10 bases and J lost 5; bases outside the gene matches: 14. The V gene's germline CDR1 is ENHRY and CDR2 SYGVKD.

This clone was seen only a few times. The chain recombines TRBV7-9 with TRBJ1-1; D remains unclear. The germline V gene encodes CDR1 SEHNR and CDR2 FQNEAQ (reference sequence). The CDR3 runs to 13 residues. The germline V and J ends were trimmed by 2 bases and 8 bases, with 12 bases remaining between them. In DNA form, the CDR3 reads TGTGCCAGCAGCTTACTAGGAGGAGGGGAAGCTTTCTTT. Amino acids: CASSLLGGGEAFF.

The rearrangement joins TRBV2 to TRBJ1-5, with D unresolved. This CDR3 spans 16 amino acids. Germline-derived CDR1 and CDR2 are SNHLY and FYNNEI. Trimming pared 2 bases from V and 2 bases from J, leaving 13 bases between. The chain's CDR3 is CASSEREGTGNQPQHF. DNA for the CDR3: TGTGCCAGCAGTGAACGTGAAGGTACGGGCAATCAGCCCCAGCATTTT.

The CDR3: CASSLSPISYEQYF. CDR3 coding DNA: TGTGCCAGCAGTTTATCCCCCATCTCCTACGAGCAGTACTTC. The chain carries TRBV27 and TRBJ2-7; D gene unclear. The CDR3 loop spans 14 amino acids. With 0 bases removed from V and 0 bases from J, the gap between germline ends came to 6 bases. Germline V gene lookup returns CDR1 MNHEY and CDR2 SMNVEV (reference sequence).

About this clone: Other nucleotide sequences in the sample specify the same CDR3. This chain connects TRBV7-2 to TRBJ2-1, with TRBD2 as a possible D gene (6 bases). This CDR3 contains 15 residues. V was trimmed by 3 bases and J by 2 bases, leaving 11 bases between them. Germline V CDR1 and CDR2: SGHTA, FQGNSA. DNA for the CDR3: TGTGCCAGCAGCTTTAGCGGAGGGGCCTACAATGAGCAGTTCTTC. This encodes CASSFSGGAYNEQFF.

The CDR3 sequence: CASSPAEQYF. CDR3 sequence (DNA): TGTGCCAGCTCACCCGCCGAGCAGTACTTC. This chain links TRBV18 with TRBJ2-7; no firm D call. This CDR3 spans 10 amino acids. Trimming left V 3 bases short and J 6 bases short, with 3 bases between. Per the germline V gene, CDR1 is KGHSH and CDR2 is LQKENI.

V is TRBV6-5 and J is TRBJ2-1; 9 bases are a match to TRBD2. This CDR3 spans 16 amino acids. V lost 1 base and J lost 5; bases outside the gene matches: 6. CDR1 MNHEY and CDR2 SVGAGI come from the germline V gene. CDR3 amino acids: CASSYLGTSRNNEQFF. The CDR3 nucleotides read TGTGCCAGCAGTTACTTAGGGACTAGCAGGAACAATGAGCAGTTCTTC.

The rearrangement uses TRBV18 and TRBJ2-7, with 9 bases identical to TRBD1. The V gene's germline CDR1 is KGHSH and CDR2 LQKENI. V shed 2 bases and J 4 bases; nucleotides not matched to a gene: 3. This CDR3 comprises 14 residues. CDR3 amino acids: CASSPGQGLYEQYF. DNA for the CDR3: TGTGCCAGCTCACCAGGACAGGGGTTATACGAGCAGTACTTC. Full variable domain (rest looked up from reference TRBV18 and TRBJ2-7): NAGVMQNPRHLVRRRGQEARLRCSPMKGHSHVYWYRQLPEEGLKFMVYLQKENIIDESGMPKERFSAEFPKEGPSILRIQQVVRGDSAAYFCASSPGQGLYEQYFGPGTRLTVT.